This T cell receptor (beta chain) was profiled in a study of shared clonotypes between healthy human individuals (dated by TCRdb to about 2020). A note on the overall study: The cohort comprised a couple of women and a few men aged 18 to 49 years. Different laboratories and diverse techniques were used to prepare libraries and sequence TCR repertoires, to increase sequencing depth and limit assay-specific biases. Between about 0.85 and 9.5 billion PBMCs per donor were obtained by leukapheresis. Blood TCR repertoires of five healthy adults were deeply sequenced to estimate repertoire size and the extent of clonotype sharing between individuals. Beyond this particular receptor, the publication reports: Pairwise subsampling led to the expectation that sequencing depth would affect the degree of clonotype sharing among donors. Sampling was restricted to blood, and TCR repertoires in tissues likely differ from the TCR repertoires found in blood. The genetic and exposure-history diversity represented was limited by the small number of donors.

After removal of 0 bases from V and 2 bases from J, the junction retains 5 bases not matched to a gene. The CDR3 goes from the cysteine to the phenylalanine over 16 residues. Only the CDR3 DNA stays, 48 bases, in frame from base 1. CDR1 and CDR2, looked up from the germline V gene, are SNHLY and FYNNEI. As for this clone: The clone's antigen remains unknown. No quality values exist for individual bases; no much larger clone is one base distant.

Using the deep immunoSEQ assay, TCR CDR3 regions were amplified from genomic DNA by multiplex PCR. Extracted genomic DNA from each cell subset was spread evenly across all wells of several immunoSEQ 96-well plates, with each plate serving as a replicate. For unsorted PBMC, 250 to 300 ng genomic DNA, equal to tens of thousands of T cell genomes, was loaded into each replicate PCR. Unsorted PBMC genomic DNA was sequenced across ten immunoSEQ deep assay plates. Purified libraries were measured with a Qubit 3.0 fluorometer, size-checked on a Bioanalyzer 2100, and measured again with the KAPA Library Quantification kit. Each immunoSEQ 96-well plate was sequenced on its own single-read 150-cycle Illumina NextSeq 550 flow cell. The authors processed their data as follows. Because the immunoSEQ output included only junctional sequences and no quality scores, the filtering could not be the same as the filtering used for full-length reads. Sequences were annotated with PyIR, a Python wrapper for IgBLAST v1.9, and V/J genes and CDR3 were assigned using IMGT germline references. Any read was removed if the V/J assignment was weak (E-value above 1e-6), the CDR3 was missing, or the read contained stop codons, out-of-frame junctions, or ambiguous translated residues. A V3J clonotype was defined by an identical inferred V gene, J gene, and CDR3 amino acid sequence. Percentage overlap between repertoires was calculated by dividing the number of shared unique clonotypes by the size of the smaller repertoire. RTK rarefaction, the Chao1 estimator, and Recon v2.1 estimates of unobserved clonotypes were used to assess repertoire richness. TCRdb holds this immuneACCESS table with in-frame rearrangements only. Some clones are missing; in checked studies, unresolved V genes explain under half, and the rest has no known cause. V and J calls and clone size are copied from that table; D and trimming were computed from the DNA. The sample table holds 450,000 to 500,000 clones, of which approximately 79% were seen once. About 12% of the sample belongs to the ten largest clones.

Donors were healthy HIV-negative adults with no recently reported acute infections or vaccinations. Every donor was a Caucasian adult living in Nashville, Tennessee, USA. For unsorted samples, roughly 91 million PBMCs were counted, and genomic DNA was extracted using the QIAamp DNA Blood Mini kit. Blood was obtained by leukapheresis, after which PBMCs were separated by Ficoll-Histopaque density gradient centrifugation and cryopreserved in liquid nitrogen vapor phase. The chain is made from TRBV2 and TRBJ2-7; 9 middle bases align to TRBD2. Sample: PBMCs. The TCR originated in a woman between 40 and 55 years old in good health. Some clones in this sample may be carry-over from other donors' samples. CDR3 loop: CASSEAGPSGTYEQYF. The base sequence is TGTGCCAGCAGTGAAGCTGGACCTAGCGGGACCTACGAGCAGTACTTC.